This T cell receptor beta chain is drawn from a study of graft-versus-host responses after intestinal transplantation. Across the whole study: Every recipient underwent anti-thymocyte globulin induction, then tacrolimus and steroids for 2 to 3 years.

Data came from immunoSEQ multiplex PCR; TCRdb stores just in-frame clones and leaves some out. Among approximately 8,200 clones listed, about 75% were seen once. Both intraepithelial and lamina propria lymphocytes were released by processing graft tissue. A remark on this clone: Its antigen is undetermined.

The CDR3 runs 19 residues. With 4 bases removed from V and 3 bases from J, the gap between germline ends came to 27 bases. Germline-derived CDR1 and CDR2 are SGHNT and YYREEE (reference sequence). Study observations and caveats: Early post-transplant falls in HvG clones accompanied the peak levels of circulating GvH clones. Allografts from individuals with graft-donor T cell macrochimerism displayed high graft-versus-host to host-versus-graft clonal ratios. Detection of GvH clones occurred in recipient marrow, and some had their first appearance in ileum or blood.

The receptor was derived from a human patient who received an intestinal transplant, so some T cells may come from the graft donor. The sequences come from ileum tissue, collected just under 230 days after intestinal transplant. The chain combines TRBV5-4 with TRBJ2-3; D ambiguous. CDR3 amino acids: CASSRPGSIPTTATDTQYF. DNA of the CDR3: TGTGCCAGCAGCCGACCAGGATCCATCCCGACGACGGCAACAGATACGCAGTATTTT.